Presented here are 19 T cell receptor beta chains from one specimen sequenced in a study of T cells in Graves' hyperthyroidism and ophthalmopathy. Amplified regions were TCR beta CDR3 sequences from RNA transcripts. The HTBI primer set served for first-round RT-PCR of the TCR CDR3. MiXCR was run by TCRdb on the multiplex PCR reads, yielding one entry per CDR3 protein. The top ten hold more than 7.5% of the sample, which has a few hundred thousand distinct CDR3 sequences, 46% seen once. The specimen sequenced was peripheral blood or thyroid tissue (not recorded which). All receptors come from a woman between 18 and 29 years old with Graves' hyperthyroidism.

On this clonotype: Because it lacks the conserved phenylalanine or tryptophan at the end, this CDR3 is likely a read error. The limits of the CDR3 on the DNA are not certain, so only TCRdb's listed CDR3 is given. The J gene is TRBJ1-6, the V gene TRBV7-3. The CDR3 spans 9 residues, counting both ends. CDR1 SGHTA and CDR2 FQGTGA come from the germline V gene. This CDR3 reads CASSFGEGL.

This clonotype was counted many times. V and J are TRBV7-3 and TRBJ2-6, with a tentative D call TRBD1 (6 bases). The germline gives CDR1 SGHTA, CDR2 FQGTGA. Trimming took off 2 bases at V and 4 bases at J, with 6 bases between the two ends. This CDR3 region has 14 residues. CDR3 loop: CASSLGQGANVLTF. The CDR3 nucleotides read TGTGCCAGCAGCTTAGGACAGGGGGCCAACGTCCTGACTTTC.

This clonotype was recorded at least ten times. The chain carries TRBV4-2 and TRBJ2-2; 8 bases fit TRBD2. Germline V gene data show CDR1 as LGHNA and CDR2 as YNFKEQ. The V gene end was trimmed by 6 bases and the J gene end by 6 bases; junction bases not matched to a gene: 6. The CDR3 length is 14 residues. The CDR3 loop reads CASRPGGRAGELFF. For the CDR3, the DNA is TGTGCCAGCAGGCCGGGAGGGAGGGCCGGGGAGCTGTTTTTT.

This rearrangement joins TRBV10-3 to TRBJ1-1, with 9 nucleotides matching TRBD1. This CDR3 is built from 13 residues. V shed 6 bases and J 7 bases; nucleotides not matched to a gene: 6. The germline gives CDR1 ENHRY, CDR2 SYGVKD. The CDR3 nucleotides read TGTGCCATCAGCCCAGCGGGACAGGGTGAAGCTTTCTTT. Residues: CAISPAGQGEAFF.

This CDR3 is CASSTRDRGNYEQYF. CDR3 bases: TGTGCCAGCAGCACCCGAGACAGGGGAAACTACGAGCAGTACTTC. The chain combines TRBV7-9 with TRBJ2-7; 8 bases agree with TRBD1. Trimming removed 5 bases from V and 3 bases from J; junction bases left unmatched: 9. Germline-derived CDR1 and CDR2 are SEHNR and FQNEAQ (reference sequence). This CDR3 contains 15 residues.

This clonotype was seen at least ten times. The rearrangement links TRBV15 to TRBJ1-1; 10 bases line up with TRBD1. This CDR3 has 13 amino acids. V lost 6 bases and J lost 4; bases outside the gene matches: 2. Germline CDR1 LNHNV, CDR2 YYDKDF (reference sequence). This CDR3 is CATSGQGGTEAFF. In nucleotides, the CDR3 is TGTGCCACCAGTGGACAGGGGGGCACTGAAGCTTTCTTT.

This clonotype was picked up many times. V and J are TRBV6-2 or TRBV6-3 and TRBJ1-1; D is perhaps TRBD1 (6 bases). V was cut by 5 bases and J by 6 bases, with 16 bases left in between. Germline CDR1 is MNHEY and CDR2 is SVGEGT. CDR3 length: 14 residues. CDR3 sequence reads: CASSNTQGYPEAFF. In nucleotides, the CDR3 is TGTGCCAGCAGTAACACACAGGGTTACCCTGAAGCTTTCTTT.

The chain carries TRBV10-1 and TRBJ1-5; tentatively, D is TRBD1 (5 bases). V lost 3 bases, J lost 2 bases, and 11 bases lay in between. This CDR3 is 15 amino acids long. Germline loops: CDR1 WNHNN, CDR2 SYGVQD (reference sequence). Here the CDR3 reads CASSDEGSGNQPQHF. The CDR3 DNA reads TGCGCCAGCAGTGACGAGGGGAGCGGCAATCAGCCCCAGCATTTT.

As regards this clonotype: With a much larger clone just one base away, this may be a read error. CDR3 amino acids: CASGDVAGGRRQETQYF. In DNA, the CDR3 is TGTGCCAGCGGTGATGTGGCGGGAGGGCGTCGCCAAGAGACCCAGTACTTC. The chain combines TRBV6-1 with TRBJ2-5; 9 nucleotides align to TRBD2. Germline V gene sequence: CDR1 MNHNS, CDR2 SASEGT. The length of the CDR3 is 17 residues.

This clonotype was recorded at least ten times. The V gene is TRBV29-1, the J gene TRBJ2-7; 7 positions agree with TRBD2. CDR1 SQVTM and CDR2 ANQGSEA come from the germline V gene. The V and J ends lost 5 bases and 0 bases, in that order; junction bases with no gene match: 7. The length of the CDR3 is 14 residues. DNA for the CDR3: TGCAGCGTTTACGGACTAGGGGACTCCTACGAGCAGTACTTC. This gives the protein CSVYGLGDSYEQYF.

At least ten counts were recorded for this clonotype. V and J are TRBV7-9 and TRBJ1-1; the D gene is possibly TRBD1 (6 bases). Trimming removed 4 bases at V and 7 bases at J, with 19 bases between. Per germline, CDR1 SEHNR and CDR2 FQNEAQ (reference sequence). CDR3 size: 15 residues. CDR3 DNA sequence: TGTGCCAGCAGCTCTTACTACGGGGGCGAGGATGAAGCTTTCTTT. Amino acids: CASSSYYGGEDEAFF.

V usage is TRBV7-9 and J usage is TRBJ1-3; D ambiguous. Germline CDR1 and CDR2: SEHNR and FQNEAQ (reference sequence). This CDR3 is built from 14 residues. The V gene lost 5 bases and the J gene lost 4 bases, with 12 bases spanning the gap. The CDR3 DNA reads as TGTGCCAGCAGCCACGCACTAGCGGGAAACACCATATATTTT. Protein sequence: CASSHALAGNTIYF.

The chain uses TRBV7-6 and TRBJ2-7; 7 nucleotides match TRBD2. This CDR3 region has 14 residues. V was pared by 2 bases and J by 7 bases, with 8 bases of the junction left unmatched. Germline CDR1 and CDR2: SGHVS and FNYEAQ. Here the CDR3 DNA reads TGTGCCAGCAGCTTATACGGGAGCGGGGATGAGCAGTACTTC. Amino acids: CASSLYGSGDEQYF.

This clonotype has ten or more counts. This sequence joins TRBV19 and TRBJ2-2; 7 positions agree with TRBD2. CDR1 LNHDA and CDR2 SQIVND come from the germline V gene (reference sequence). CDR3 size: 15 residues. The trim removed 3 bases at V and 7 bases at J, leaving 8 bases unmatched. CDR3 region: CASSMATSFVGELFF. In DNA form, the CDR3 reads TGTGCCAGTAGTATGGCGACTAGCTTTGTCGGGGAGCTGTTTTTT.

The rearrangement uses TRBV12-3 or TRBV12-4 and TRBJ2-5; TRBD1 agrees at 8 bases. Trimming removed 4 bases from V and 5 bases from J; junction bases left unmatched: 3. This CDR3 is built from 13 residues. The CDR3 bases are TGTGCCAGCAGTTACAACAGGGGGGAGACCCAGTACTTC. It translates to CASSYNRGETQYF.

CDR3 in amino acids: CASSLVQGSSYEQYF. The CDR3 coding sequence is TGTGCCAGCAGCCTCGTTCAGGGGAGCTCCTACGAGCAGTACTTC. The V call is TRBV7-8, the J call TRBJ2-7; D possibly corresponds to TRBD1 (6 bases). Trimming shortened V by 5 bases and J by 0 bases, and 14 bases separated the two germline ends. The CDR3 extends over 15 amino acids. Germline V gene data show CDR1 as SGHVS and CDR2 as FQNEAQ.

This clonotype appeared a few times. The chain combines TRBV24-1 with TRBJ2-3; 10 positions match TRBD1. Germline CDR1 KGHDR, CDR2 SFDVKD. CDR3 length: 18 residues. V dropped 4 bases and J dropped 3; count of bases not matched to a gene: 12. CDR3 protein: CATSDRKWDRGKTDTQYF. CDR3 nucleotide sequence: TGTGCCACCAGTGACCGTAAGTGGGACAGGGGAAAAACAGATACGCAGTATTTT.

The gene calls are TRBV11-3 and TRBJ2-7; D is possibly TRBD2 (5 bases). Trimming left V 5 bases short and J 7 bases short, with 15 bases between. CDR3 length equals 13 residues. Germline V gene data show CDR1 as SGHNT and CDR2 as YENEEA. The CDR3 DNA reads as TGTGCCAGCAGCATACTAGGACTCTCGGAGCAGTACTTC. As protein: CASSILGLSEQYF.

This chain links TRBV5-4 with TRBJ1-2; D is perhaps TRBD1 (5 bases). The V end lost 0 bases, the J end lost 6 bases, and 9 bases lay between the germline ends. The length of the CDR3 is 13 residues. The germline V gene has CDR1 SGHNT and CDR2 YYREEE (reference sequence). In DNA, the CDR3 is TGTGCCAGCAGCTTGGGCAGGGTCGATGGCTACACCTTC. Translating gives CASSLGRVDGYTF. The full variable domain, its missing parts supplied by reference TRBV5-4 and TRBJ1-2, is ETGVTQSPTHLIKTRGQQVTLRCSSQSGHNTVSWYQQALGQGPQFIFQYYREEENGRGNFPPRFSGLQFPNYSSELNVNALELDDSALYLCASSLGRVDGYTFGSGTRLTVV.